These 31 T cell receptor beta chains share one sample of origin, sequenced in a study of T-cell memory formation after mild COVID-19. TCRdb fed the 5' RACE reads into MiXCR, producing one record per CDR3 protein. Of approximately 210,000 distinct CDR3 sequences in the sample, roughly 27% are singletons; the top ten hold roughly an eighth. The sequencing sample was made of PBMCs or a T cell subset sorted from them (not recorded which). The receptors derive from an adult woman who had mild COVID-19 (a few samples of this study predate the infection). Cell type and time point are not known.

The chain is built from TRBV7-2 and TRBJ2-1; TRBD2 agrees at 12 bases. The V segment lost 0 bases and the J segment 7 bases; nucleotides outside the gene matches: 10. The CDR3 has 18 amino acids. Germline lookup yields CDR1 SGHTA and CDR2 FQGNSA. Here the CDR3 reads CASSLAASGGAKGNEQFF. CDR3 bases: TGTGCCAGCAGCTTAGCGGCTAGCGGGGGGGCAAAAGGGAATGAGCAGTTCTTC.

This rearrangement joins TRBV10-3 to TRBJ1-5; D uncertain. Per the germline V gene, CDR1 is ENHRY and CDR2 is SYGVKD. The CDR3 sequence is 13 residues long. Trimming pared 4 bases from V and 0 bases from J, leaving 4 bases between. The CDR3 region has the DNA TGTGCCATCAGTGGAGATAGCAATCAGCCCCAGCATTTT. It translates to CAISGDSNQPQHF.

The J gene is TRBJ2-1, the V gene TRBV6-2 or TRBV6-3; a weak D match, TRBD2 (5 bases). CDR3 length: 14 residues. The germline V and J ends were trimmed by 2 bases and 4 bases, with 9 bases remaining between them. Germline V gives CDR1 MNHEY, CDR2 SVGEGT. The CDR3 here is CASSYEGRYNEQFF. The CDR3, as DNA: TGTGCCAGCAGTTACGAGGGTCGTTACAATGAGCAGTTCTTC.

In its sample, this clonotype was seen a few times. V is TRBV5-1 and J is TRBJ1-1; D is unresolved. CDR3 length: 15 amino acids. CDR1 and CDR2 from the germline V gene are SGHRS and YFSETQ. The germline V and J ends were trimmed by 4 bases and 1 base, with 14 bases remaining between them. In nucleotides, the CDR3 is TGCGCCAGCAGCCCCAAATGGGAAGGGAACACTGAAGCTTTCTTT. Encoded protein: CASSPKWEGNTEAFF.

V is TRBV7-8 and J is TRBJ2-7, with a possible D match to TRBD2 (7 bases). Trimming stripped 1 base from V and 5 bases from J, with 12 bases between. This CDR3 spans 14 amino acids. CDR1 is SGHVS and CDR2 is FQNEAQ in the germline V gene. CDR3 sequence reads: CASSLGGGGDEQYF. For the CDR3, the DNA is TGTGCCAGCAGCTTAGGGGGAGGGGGGGACGAGCAGTACTTC.

This clonotype was found a few times. The CDR3 spells CATSTLGVAGEYNEQFF. The CDR3 DNA follows: TGTGCCACCAGTACACTTGGTGTAGCGGGAGAATACAATGAGCAGTTCTTC. V is TRBV24-1 and J is TRBJ2-1; TRBD2 matches 9 bases. The CDR3 extends over 17 amino acids. V lost 6 bases, J lost 4 bases, and 12 bases stayed unmatched. Per the germline V gene, CDR1 is KGHDR and CDR2 is SFDVKD.

This clonotype was counted a few times. This chain uses TRBV7-8 with TRBJ2-3; 8 positions match TRBD2. V shed 5 bases, J shed 3 bases, and the junction held 7 bases outside the gene matches. This CDR3 has 15 residues. The V gene's germline CDR1 is SGHVS and CDR2 FQNEAQ. In nucleotides, the CDR3 is TGTGCCAGCAGCCCTCCGGGACTAGAGACAGATACGCAGTATTTT. Amino acid sequence: CASSPPGLETDTQYF.

The chain carries TRBV20-1 and TRBJ1-1, with D perhaps TRBD1 (5 bases). Germline lookup yields CDR1 DFQATT and CDR2 SNEGSKA (reference sequence). This CDR3 is built from 14 residues. The V end was cut by 3 bases, the J end by 1 base, with 12 bases between. The CDR3 protein is CSARVTVGNTEAFF. DNA for the CDR3: TGCAGTGCTAGGGTGACAGTTGGGAACACTGAAGCTTTCTTT.

This clonotype was seen a handful of times. V usage is TRBV20-1 and J usage is TRBJ2-5; 12 nucleotides align to TRBD2. Per the germline V gene, CDR1 is DFQATT and CDR2 is SNEGSKA (reference sequence). This CDR3 is built from 16 residues. Trimming removed 6 bases from V and 5 bases from J; junction bases left unmatched: 13. CDR3 region: CSAPAASGRALETQYF. Here the CDR3 DNA reads TGCAGTGCCCCGGCGGCTAGCGGGAGGGCCTTGGAGACCCAGTACTTC.

This sequence joins TRBV6-5 and TRBJ2-7; perhaps TRBD2 as D (7 bases). CDR3 length equals 14 residues. Germline CDR1 is MNHEY and CDR2 is SVGAGI. Between the trimmed V and J ends, which lost 6 bases and 2 bases, there was a span of 14 bases. CDR3 DNA sequence: TGTGCCAGCAGCAACAGGGAGGGGACCTACGAGCAGTACTTC. Protein: CASSNREGTYEQYF.

There are a few counts of this clonotype. The rearrangement links TRBV18 to TRBJ2-7; 9 nucleotides match TRBD1. V gave up 4 bases and J gave up 2 bases; unmatched junction bases: 6. Germline values: CDR1 KGHSH, CDR2 LQKENI. The CDR3 runs to 15 residues. The CDR3 nucleotides read TGTGCCAGCTCACTAGCTCGGACAGGGGCCTACGAGCAGTACTTC. Protein product: CASSLARTGAYEQYF.

The V and J genes are TRBV5-1 and TRBJ2-7; no clear D gene. This CDR3 is built from 14 residues. Trimming cost V 4 bases and J 2 bases, with 13 bases left between them. CDR1 and CDR2 (germline): SGHRS, YFSETQ. The CDR3 loop reads CASSSVVRTYEQYF. CDR3 DNA sequence: TGCGCCAGCAGCAGTGTGGTAAGGACCTACGAGCAGTACTTC.

This clonotype was seen more than once but under ten times. At one end, the junction sequence differs from germline, possibly due to a read error. V gene TRBV19 combines with J gene TRBJ2-7, with TRBD2 as a possible D gene (6 bases). The CDR3 runs to 14 residues. The V gene's germline CDR1 is LNHDA and CDR2 SQIVND (reference sequence). CDR3 sequence: CASSIGTGSYEQYF. CDR3 DNA: TGCGCCAGCAGCATAGGGACCGGGAGCTACGAGCAGTACTTC. Based on the CDR3 plus reference TRBV19 and TRBJ2-7, the full variable domain is DGGITQSPKYLFRKEGQNVTLSCEQNLNHDAMYWYRQDPGQGLRLIYYSQIVNDFQKGDIAEGYSVSREKKESFPLTVTSAQKNPTAFYLCASSIGTGSYEQYFGPGTRLTVT.

The gene calls are TRBV7-8 and TRBJ1-1, with a tentative D call TRBD1 (5 bases). The CDR3 is made up of 15 amino acids. The V end lost 5 bases, the J end lost 5 bases, and 18 bases lay between the germline ends. From germline, CDR1 is SGHVS and CDR2 FQNEAQ. CDR3 sequence (DNA): TGTGCCAGCAGCCATAAGCGGGGGGTAGTAACTGAAGCTTTCTTT. Amino acids: CASSHKRGVVTEAFF.

The rearrangement joins TRBV5-1 to TRBJ2-1; D is unresolved. CDR1 is SGHRS, CDR2 YFSETQ, per germline. CDR3 size: 17 residues. The V end lost 4 bases, the J end lost 5 bases, and 22 bases lay between the germline ends. The CDR3 loop is CASSLSSLLRGNNEQFF. The CDR3 DNA sequence: TGCGCCAGCAGCCTATCATCGTTACTCCGCGGCAACAATGAGCAGTTCTTC. The full variable domain, with the rest looked up from reference TRBV5-1 and TRBJ2-1, is KAGVTQTPRYLIKTRGQQVTLSCSPISGHRSVSWYQQTPGQGLQFLFEYFSETQRNKGNFPGRFSGRQFSNSRSEMNVSTLELGDSALYLCASSLSSLLRGNNEQFFGPGTRLTVL.

V usage is TRBV30 and J usage is TRBJ2-7; 9 bases align to TRBD2. Trimming removed 3 bases from V and 6 bases from J; junction bases left unmatched: 12. From germline, CDR1 is GTSNPN and CDR2 SVGIG (reference sequence). The CDR3 has 15 amino acids. The CDR3 DNA reads as TGTGCCTGGAGAAATTGGCGGGGGGGCCCTAGCGAGCAGTACTTC. This codes for CAWRNWRGGPSEQYF. The entire variable domain, with the rest obtained from reference TRBV30 and TRBJ2-7, is as follows: SQTIHQWPATLVQPVGSPLSLECTVEGTSNPNLYWYRQAAGRGLQLLFYSVGIGQISSEVPQNLSASRPQDRQFILSSKKLLLSDSGFYLCAWRNWRGGPSEQYFGPGTRLTVT.

The chain links TRBV5-1 to TRBJ2-1, with 8 bases lining up with TRBD2. With V trimmed by 0 bases and J by 7 bases, 9 bases remained unmatched. The CDR3 is 16 residues long. Germline V gives CDR1 SGHRS, CDR2 YFSETQ. CDR3 sequence (DNA): TGCGCCAGCAGCTTGGTAGCGGGGTCAAGGAAGAATGAGCAGTTCTTC. The encoded protein is CASSLVAGSRKNEQFF.

The sample holds a few counts of this clonotype. The chain links TRBV7-3 to TRBJ1-1; a weak D match, TRBD1 (5 bases). Germline CDR1 is SGHTA and CDR2 is FQGTGA. The CDR3 runs 14 residues. Between the trimmed V and J ends, which lost 1 base and 4 bases, there was a span of 10 bases. The CDR3 nucleotides read TGTGCCAGCAGCTTAATTGGGGGAGGCACTGAAGCTTTCTTT. Protein product: CASSLIGGGTEAFF.

The J gene is TRBJ1-1, the V gene TRBV6-5, with D perhaps matching TRBD1 (5 bases). The CDR3 covers 13 residues. V lost 1 base and J lost 10, with 13 bases in between. Germline CDR1 MNHEY, CDR2 SVGAGI. The CDR3 is CASSYYRGRGAFF. In DNA, the CDR3 is TGTGCCAGCAGTTACTATAGGGGTCGGGGAGCTTTCTTT.

This chain uses TRBV7-9 with TRBJ1-1; D gene ambiguous. Per the germline V gene, CDR1 is SEHNR and CDR2 is FQNEAQ (reference sequence). The CDR3 totals 13 residues. The V end lost 5 bases, the J end lost 0 bases, and 7 bases lay between the germline ends. This CDR3 reads CASSPELNTEAFF. CDR3 in DNA: TGTGCCAGCAGCCCGGAGCTGAACACTGAAGCTTTCTTT.

The chain carries TRBV29-1 and TRBJ2-2; D uncertain. Germline V gene data show CDR1 as SQVTM and CDR2 as ANQGSEA. Trimming cost V 5 bases and J 7 bases, with 11 bases left between them. The CDR3 loop spans 12 amino acids. This CDR3 is CSVWVFGGELFF. DNA of the CDR3: TGCAGCGTTTGGGTGTTCGGCGGGGAGCTGTTTTTT.

This CDR3 is CASSFGQHNSPLHF. DNA of the CDR3: TGTGCCAGCAGTTTTGGGCAGCATAATTCACCCCTCCACTTT. The gene calls are TRBV12-3 or TRBV12-4 and TRBJ1-6; no definite D call. The CDR3 contains 14 residues. Deletions cut 3 bases from V and 5 bases from J, with 8 bases between.

V and J are TRBV7-9 and TRBJ2-7; weak D call: TRBD1 (6 bases). This CDR3 is built from 14 residues. V lost 2 bases, J lost 0 bases, and 8 bases lay in between. From germline, CDR1 is SEHNR and CDR2 FQNEAQ (reference sequence). Here the CDR3 DNA reads TGTGCCAGCAGCTTATGGGACACCTCCTACGAGCAGTACTTC. Translation gives CASSLWDTSYEQYF. Using reference TRBV7-9 and TRBJ2-7 for the parts outside the CDR3, the full variable domain is DTGVSQNPRHKITKRGQNVTFRCDPISEHNRLYWYRQTLGQGPEFLTYFQNEAQLEKSRLLSDRFSAERPKGSFSTLEIQRTEQGDSAMYLCASSLWDTSYEQYFGPGTRLTVT.

The chain carries TRBV12-3 or TRBV12-4 and TRBJ1-5; 7 bases are a match to TRBD1. There are 14 residues in the CDR3. The V gene end was trimmed by 5 bases and the J gene end by 1 base; junction bases not matched to a gene: 2. The chain's CDR3 is CASSTDRSNQPQHF. DNA for the CDR3: TGTGCCAGCAGTACGGACAGGAGCAATCAGCCCCAGCATTTT.

This clonotype was seen a handful of times. The V call is TRBV7-9, the J call TRBJ2-5; D unclear. CDR3 length: 15 residues. The germline V gene encodes CDR1 SEHNR and CDR2 FQNEAQ (reference sequence). Trimming left V 0 bases short and J 5 bases short, with 13 bases between. In DNA form, the CDR3 reads TGTGCCAGCAGCTTAGCTTACCGGCGGAAGGAGACCCAGTACTTC. Translated: CASSLAYRRKETQYF.

V usage is TRBV25-1 and J usage is TRBJ1-5; D not resolved. Germline CDR1 MGHDK, CDR2 SYGVNS. The CDR3 runs to 16 residues. The V end was cut by 4 bases, the J end by 2 bases, with 15 bases between. The CDR3 loop reads CASSAGSESGNQPQHF. The CDR3 DNA follows: TGTGCCAGCAGTGCAGGTTCGGAGAGTGGCAATCAGCCCCAGCATTTT.

Only a few counts were recorded for this clonotype. The chain joins TRBV6-6 to TRBJ2-1, with D maybe TRBD2 (6 bases). The CDR3 is 14 residues long. V gave up 2 bases and J gave up 5 bases, with 10 bases separating them. Looked up from germline, CDR1 is MNHNY and CDR2 is SVGAGI (reference sequence). In DNA, the CDR3 is TGTGCCAGCAGTTACCGGGGGAGCCACAATGAGCAGTTCTTC. Protein product: CASSYRGSHNEQFF.

This clonotype was picked up a small number of times. This chain links TRBV7-2 with TRBJ2-1; unclear D gene. Germline lookup yields CDR1 SGHTA and CDR2 FQGNSA. Trimming took off 1 base at V and 0 bases at J, with 7 bases between the two ends. This CDR3 comprises 15 residues. The CDR3 sequence is CASSLGAVSYNEQFF. In nucleotides, the CDR3 is TGTGCCAGCAGCTTAGGGGCAGTCTCCTACAATGAGCAGTTCTTC.

V gene TRBV4-3 combines with J gene TRBJ2-7; D possibly uses TRBD1 or TRBD2 (5 bases each). Trimming cost V 0 bases and J 4 bases, with 16 bases left between them. CDR3 length equals 16 residues. Germline loops: CDR1 LGHNA, CDR2 YSLEER. The CDR3 is CASSQDWQGAAYEQYF. In DNA form, the CDR3 reads TGCGCCAGCAGCCAAGATTGGCAGGGAGCAGCGTACGAGCAGTACTTC.

The V and J genes are TRBV4-3 and TRBJ2-3; TRBD2 matches at 7 bases. The V gene end was trimmed by 2 bases and the J gene end by 4 bases; junction bases not matched to a gene: 6. Germline V gene sequence: CDR1 LGHNA, CDR2 YSLEER. The CDR3 sequence is 15 residues long. CDR3 in DNA: TGCGCCAGCAGCCAAACGGGAGGAGTGGCAGATACGCAGTATTTT. Translation: CASSQTGGVADTQYF.

J is TRBJ1-1 and V is TRBV5-6; TRBD1 agrees at 7 bases. From germline, CDR1 is SGHDT and CDR2 YYEEEE. The V segment lost 4 bases and the J segment 0 bases; nucleotides outside the gene matches: 9. The CDR3 length is 16 residues. CDR3 nucleotide sequence: TGTGCCAGCAGCCGCAGGGGGTCGATAGTGAACACTGAAGCTTTCTTT. Amino acid sequence: CASSRRGSIVNTEAFF.